These 3 T cell receptor beta chains share one sample of origin, sequenced in a study of T-cell reconstitution after alpha-beta-depleted transplantation in children listed by TCRdb under 2016. Receptors were amplified or captured by PCR. Sequencing relied on an Illumina HiSeq 2500. TCR libraries were prepared with molecular barcoding, using unique molecular identifiers to normalize TCRbeta repertoire quantification. TCRdb handled the public reads itself, with Q25 trimming in fastp and clone calling in MiXCR, and kept productive beta chains. Identical CDR3 proteins give one entry, which carries the most common genes and DNA. This sample holds approximately 88,000 distinct CDR3 sequences; 9.5% to 15% were observed only once. The ten largest clones take up approximately 15% of the sample. The input for sequencing was PBMCs from the stem cell graft donor, taken from the stem cell graft. These receptors were collected from a human donor who donated a stem cell graft to a child with inherited bone marrow failure.

This clonotype was detected many times. This sequence joins TRBV20-1 and TRBJ1-5; 8 bases are shared with TRBD1. This CDR3 region has 17 residues. CDR1 DFQATT and CDR2 SNEGSKA come from the germline V gene (reference sequence). The ends lost 0 bases at V and 7 bases at J; junction bases unmatched: 14. The CDR3 region has the DNA TGCAGTGCTAGAGATGGAGCCAGGGGGCGCGAGGGACAGCCCCAGCATTTT. It encodes CSARDGARGREGQPQHF.

Ten or more counts support this clonotype. The chain joins TRBV5-1 to TRBJ1-5, with D unresolved. V was pared by 0 bases and J by 3 bases, with 7 bases between. Germline CDR1 SGHRS, CDR2 YFSETQ. There are 14 residues in the CDR3. CDR3 sequence reads: CASSLGPPNQPQHF. As DNA, the CDR3 is TGCGCCAGCAGCTTGGGACCTCCCAATCAGCCCCAGCATTTT.

Ten or more counts support this clonotype. The rearrangement uses TRBV2 and TRBJ2-7; 7 positions agree with TRBD1. This CDR3 is 14 amino acids long. The germline V gene has CDR1 SNHLY and CDR2 FYNNEI. V was pared by 6 bases and J by 3 bases, with 8 bases of the junction left unmatched. In nucleotides, the CDR3 is TGTGCCAGCAGGGCCTTCGGACAGGACTACGAGCAGTACTTC. This translates into CASRAFGQDYEQYF. The full variable domain, its missing parts supplied by reference TRBV2 and TRBJ2-7, is EPEVTQTPSHQVTQMGQEVILRCVPISNHLYFYWYRQILGQKVEFLVSFYNNEISEKSEIFDDQFSVERPDGSNFTLKIRSTKLEDSAMYFCASRAFGQDYEQYFGPGTRLTVT.